The 5 T cell receptor beta chains below were found in one sample sequenced in a study of T cell changes during pregnancy in multiple sclerosis. Here immunoSEQ multiplex PCR was the method, and the copy in TCRdb shows in-frame clones only, minus some. This table holds fewer than 60,000 clones, about 90% found once. The source was peripheral blood, collected in the third trimester of pregnancy. Every receptor here comes from a female donor in good health, enrolled as a control in a pregnancy study.

The chain employs TRBV6-1 and TRBJ2-7, with TRBD2 matching over 12 bases. This CDR3 spans 15 amino acids. V shed 6 bases and J 6 bases; nucleotides not matched to a gene: 9. Germline lookup yields CDR1 MNHNS and CDR2 SASEGT. CDR3 bases: TGTGCCAGCAGCCCCAGGACTAGCGGGGATGGCGAGCAGTACTTC. This translates into CASSPRTSGDGEQYF.

The J gene is TRBJ1-2, the V gene TRBV19, with 9 bases that match TRBD1. With 4 bases clipped from V and 10 bases from J, the junction kept 7 bases outside the gene matches. This CDR3 contains 13 residues. The germline V gene has CDR1 LNHDA and CDR2 SQIVND (reference sequence). The CDR3 protein is CASSTQGAQDYTF. DNA for the CDR3: TGTGCCAGTAGTACACAGGGGGCGCAGGACTACACCTTC.

The V gene is TRBV19, the J gene TRBJ2-7; a possible D gene is TRBD1 (5 bases). Trimming cost V 4 bases and J 3 bases, with 10 bases left between them. CDR3 length: 13 amino acids. Germline lookup yields CDR1 LNHDA and CDR2 SQIVND (reference sequence). This CDR3 is CASSNGHYYEQYF. The CDR3 coding sequence is TGTGCCAGTAGTAACGGACACTACTACGAGCAGTACTTC.

CDR3: CASSAQGNTEAFF. The CDR3 nucleotides read TGTGCCAGTAGTGCGCAGGGGAACACTGAAGCTTTCTTT. The gene calls are TRBV19 and TRBJ1-1, with D possibly being TRBD1 (5 bases). Germline V gene sequence: CDR1 LNHDA, CDR2 SQIVND (reference sequence). Trimming pared 5 bases from V and 1 base from J, leaving 8 bases between. The CDR3 loop spans 13 amino acids.

The rearrangement links TRBV2 to TRBJ2-3; 13 bases fit TRBD2. V lost 5 bases to trimming and J lost 3 bases; unmatched junction nucleotides: 5. Germline V gives CDR1 SNHLY, CDR2 FYNNEI. The CDR3 totals 16 residues. This CDR3 is CASSPTSGGRTDTQYF. In DNA, the CDR3 is TGTGCCAGCAGTCCGACTAGCGGGGGGCGGACAGATACGCAGTATTTT.